This T cell receptor (beta chain) was found in a study of blood T cells in healthy people across ages. V lost 6 bases and J 0 bases, leaving 6 bases between the germline ends. This CDR3 spans 14 amino acids. The germline gives CDR1 LNHNV, CDR2 YYDKDF (reference sequence). The second PCR ran roughly 6 to 11 cycles with a sample-barcoded 5' primer and J-beta primers. Using its own MiXCR run on the 5' RACE reads, TCRdb lists one record per CDR3 protein. The profile shows about 1.7 million distinct CDR3 sequences, approximately 28% of them singletons. The receptor's source is a woman in her 30s in good health. The rearrangement links TRBV15 to TRBJ2-6; D gene unclear. The specimen sequenced was blood. The CDR3 DNA follows: TGTGCCACCAGGACTCCCTCTGGGGCCAACGTCCTGACTTTC. Translating it yields CATRTPSGANVLTF.